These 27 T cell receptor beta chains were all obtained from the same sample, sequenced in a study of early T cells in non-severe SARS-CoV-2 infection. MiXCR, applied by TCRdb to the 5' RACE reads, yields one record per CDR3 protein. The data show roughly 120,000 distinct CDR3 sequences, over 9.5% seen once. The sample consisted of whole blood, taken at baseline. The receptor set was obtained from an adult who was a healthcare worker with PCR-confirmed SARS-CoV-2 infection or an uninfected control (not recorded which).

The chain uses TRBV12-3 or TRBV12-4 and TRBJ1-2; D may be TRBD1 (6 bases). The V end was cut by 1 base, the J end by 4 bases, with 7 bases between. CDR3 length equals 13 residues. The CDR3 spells CASSLEGGYGYTF. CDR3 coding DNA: TGTGCCAGCAGTTTAGAAGGGGGCTATGGCTACACCTTC.

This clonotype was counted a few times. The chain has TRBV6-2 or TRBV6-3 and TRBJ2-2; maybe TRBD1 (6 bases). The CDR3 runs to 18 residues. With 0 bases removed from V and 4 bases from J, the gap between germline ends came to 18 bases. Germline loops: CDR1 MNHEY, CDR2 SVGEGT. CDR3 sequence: CASSYSGTYNFPTGELFF. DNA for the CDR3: TGTGCCAGCAGTTACTCCGGGACATATAACTTCCCCACCGGGGAGCTGTTTTTT.

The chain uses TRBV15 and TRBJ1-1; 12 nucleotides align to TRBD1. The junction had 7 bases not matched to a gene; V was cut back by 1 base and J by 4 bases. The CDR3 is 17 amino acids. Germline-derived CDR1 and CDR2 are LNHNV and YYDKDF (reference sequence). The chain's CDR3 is CATSRAGTGGRATEAFF. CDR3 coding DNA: TGTGCCACCAGCAGAGCCGGGACAGGGGGCCGGGCCACTGAAGCTTTCTTT.

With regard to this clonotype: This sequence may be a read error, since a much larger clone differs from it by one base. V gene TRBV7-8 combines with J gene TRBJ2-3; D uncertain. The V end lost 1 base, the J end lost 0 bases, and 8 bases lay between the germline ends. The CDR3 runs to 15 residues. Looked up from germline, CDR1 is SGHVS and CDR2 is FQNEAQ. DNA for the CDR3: TGTGCCAGCAGCTTAGAGGGCGGTAGCACAGATACGCAGTATTTT. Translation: CASSLEGGSTDTQYF.

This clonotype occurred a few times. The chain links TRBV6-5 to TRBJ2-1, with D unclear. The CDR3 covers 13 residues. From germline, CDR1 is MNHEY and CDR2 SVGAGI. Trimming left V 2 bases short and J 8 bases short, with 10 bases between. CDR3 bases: TGTGCCAGCAGTTACCCAGGACGTGATGAGCAGTTCTTC. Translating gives CASSYPGRDEQFF.

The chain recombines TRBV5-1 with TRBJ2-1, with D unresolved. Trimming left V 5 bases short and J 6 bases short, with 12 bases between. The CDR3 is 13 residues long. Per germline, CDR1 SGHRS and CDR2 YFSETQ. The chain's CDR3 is CASSDNSLNEQFF. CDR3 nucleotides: TGCGCCAGCAGTGATAACAGCCTCAATGAGCAGTTCTTC.

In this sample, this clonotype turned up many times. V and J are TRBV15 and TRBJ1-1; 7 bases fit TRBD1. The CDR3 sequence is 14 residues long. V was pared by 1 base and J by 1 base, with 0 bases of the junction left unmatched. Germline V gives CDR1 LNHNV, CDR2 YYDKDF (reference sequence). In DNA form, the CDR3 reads TGTGCCACCAGCAGAGGACAGGGGAACACTGAAGCTTTCTTT. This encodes CATSRGQGNTEAFF.

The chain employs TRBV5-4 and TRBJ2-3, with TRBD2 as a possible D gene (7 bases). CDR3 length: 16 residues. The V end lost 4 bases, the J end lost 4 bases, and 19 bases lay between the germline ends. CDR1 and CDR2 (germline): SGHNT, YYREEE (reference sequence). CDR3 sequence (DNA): TGTGCCAGCAGCAGTACTAAGGGGGGGTTGGCAGATACGCAGTATTTT. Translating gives CASSSTKGGLADTQYF.

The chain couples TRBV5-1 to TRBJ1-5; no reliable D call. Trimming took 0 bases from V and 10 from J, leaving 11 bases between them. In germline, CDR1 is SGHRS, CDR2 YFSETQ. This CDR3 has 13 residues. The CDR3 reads CASSLDLATPQHF. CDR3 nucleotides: TGCGCCAGCAGCTTGGACTTGGCTACTCCCCAGCATTTT.

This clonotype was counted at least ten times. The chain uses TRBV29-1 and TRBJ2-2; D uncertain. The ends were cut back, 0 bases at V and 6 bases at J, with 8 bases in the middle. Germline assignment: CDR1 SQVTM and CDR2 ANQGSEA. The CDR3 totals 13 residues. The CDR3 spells CSVEDSTAGELFF. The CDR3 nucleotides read TGCAGCGTTGAAGATAGCACTGCCGGGGAGCTGTTTTTT.

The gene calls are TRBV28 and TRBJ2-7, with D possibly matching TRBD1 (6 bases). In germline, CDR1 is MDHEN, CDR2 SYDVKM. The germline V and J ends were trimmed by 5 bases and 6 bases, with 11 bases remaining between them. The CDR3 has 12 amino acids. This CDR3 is CASSLPGAEQYF. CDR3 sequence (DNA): TGTGCCAGCAGTCTACCAGGGGCCGAGCAGTACTTC.

This chain's CDR3 is CASSDRGYEQYF. The DNA of the CDR3 is TGTGCCAGCAGTGATAGGGGTTACGAGCAGTACTTC. The gene calls are TRBV25-1 and TRBJ2-7, with D perhaps TRBD1 (5 bases). This CDR3 contains 12 residues. Per germline, CDR1 MGHDK and CDR2 SYGVNS. V lost 3 bases, J lost 4 bases, and 7 bases lay in between.

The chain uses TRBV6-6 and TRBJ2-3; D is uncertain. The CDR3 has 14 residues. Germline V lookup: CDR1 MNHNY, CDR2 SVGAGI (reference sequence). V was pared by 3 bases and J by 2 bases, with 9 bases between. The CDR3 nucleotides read TGTGCCAGCAGTTATGGCGGACCCACAGATACGCAGTATTTT. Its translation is CASSYGGPTDTQYF.

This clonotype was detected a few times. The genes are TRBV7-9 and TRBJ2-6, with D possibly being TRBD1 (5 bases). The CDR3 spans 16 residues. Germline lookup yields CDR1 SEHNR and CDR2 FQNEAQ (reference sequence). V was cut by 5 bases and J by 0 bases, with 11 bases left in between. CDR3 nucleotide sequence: TGTGCCAGCAGCCTCCAGGGAACCTCTGGGGCCAACGTCCTGACTTTC. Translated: CASSLQGTSGANVLTF.

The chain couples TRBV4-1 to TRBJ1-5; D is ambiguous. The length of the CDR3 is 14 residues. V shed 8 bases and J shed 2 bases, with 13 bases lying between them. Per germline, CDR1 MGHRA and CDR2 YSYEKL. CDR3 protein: CASARREGNQPQHF. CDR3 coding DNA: TGCGCCAGCGCCAGGCGGGAGGGCAATCAGCCCCAGCATTTT.

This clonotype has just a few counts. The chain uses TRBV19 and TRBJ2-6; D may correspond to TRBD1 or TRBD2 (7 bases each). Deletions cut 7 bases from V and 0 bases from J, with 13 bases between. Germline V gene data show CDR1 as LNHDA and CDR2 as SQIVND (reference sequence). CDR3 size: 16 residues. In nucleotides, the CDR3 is TGTGCCAGTAAGCGGGGACAGAGCTCTGGGGCCAACGTCCTGACTTTC. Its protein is CASKRGQSSGANVLTF.

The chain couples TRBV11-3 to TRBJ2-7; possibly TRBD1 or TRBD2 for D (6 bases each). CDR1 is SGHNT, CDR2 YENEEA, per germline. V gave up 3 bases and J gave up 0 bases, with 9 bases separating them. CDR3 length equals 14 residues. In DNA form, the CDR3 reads TGTGCCAGCAGCTTCTCGGGGGCCTCCTACGAGCAGTACTTC. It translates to CASSFSGASYEQYF.

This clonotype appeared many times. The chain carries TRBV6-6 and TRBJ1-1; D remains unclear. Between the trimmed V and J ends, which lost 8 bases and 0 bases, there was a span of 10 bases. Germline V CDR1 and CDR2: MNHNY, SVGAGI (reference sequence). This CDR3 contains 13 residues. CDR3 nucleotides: TGTGCCAGCTCCACACGGATGAACACTGAAGCTTTCTTT. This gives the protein CASSTRMNTEAFF.

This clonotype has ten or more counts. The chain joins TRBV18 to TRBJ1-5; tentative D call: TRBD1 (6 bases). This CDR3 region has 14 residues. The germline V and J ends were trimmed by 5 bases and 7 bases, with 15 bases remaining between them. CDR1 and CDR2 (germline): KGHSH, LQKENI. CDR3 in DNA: TGTGCCAGCTCATCGGGCGGGGGGGCCCAGCCCCAGCATTTT. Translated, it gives CASSSGGGAQPQHF. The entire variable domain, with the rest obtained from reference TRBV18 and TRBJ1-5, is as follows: NAGVMQNPRHLVRRRGQEARLRCSPMKGHSHVYWYRQLPEEGLKFMVYLQKENIIDESGMPKERFSAEFPKEGPSILRIQQVVRGDSAAYFCASSSGGGAQPQHFGDGTRLSIL.

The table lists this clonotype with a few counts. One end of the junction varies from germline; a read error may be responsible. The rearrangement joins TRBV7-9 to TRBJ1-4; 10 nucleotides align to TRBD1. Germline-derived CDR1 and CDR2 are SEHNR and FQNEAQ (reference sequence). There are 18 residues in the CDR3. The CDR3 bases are TGTGTCAGCAGCACCCGGCTCATGACAGGGGGCAACGATGAAAAACTGTTTTTT. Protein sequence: CVSSTRLMTGGNDEKLFF. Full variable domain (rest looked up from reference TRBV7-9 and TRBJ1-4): DTGVSQNPRHKITKRGQNVTFRCDPISEHNRLYWYRQTLGQGPEFLTYFQNEAQLEKSRLLSDRFSAERPKGSFSTLEIQRTEQGDSAMYLCVSSTRLMTGGNDEKLFFGSGTQLSVL.

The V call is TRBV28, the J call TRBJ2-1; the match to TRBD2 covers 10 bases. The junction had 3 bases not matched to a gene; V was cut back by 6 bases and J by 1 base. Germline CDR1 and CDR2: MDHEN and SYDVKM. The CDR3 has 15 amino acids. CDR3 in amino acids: CASRVLAGSYNEQFF. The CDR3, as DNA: TGTGCCAGCAGGGTACTAGCGGGATCCTACAATGAGCAGTTCTTC. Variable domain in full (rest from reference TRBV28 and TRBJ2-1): DVKVTQSSRYLVKRTGEKVFLECVQDMDHENMFWYRQDPGLGLRLIYFSYDVKMKEKGDIPEGYSVSREKKERFSLILESASTNQTSMYLCASRVLAGSYNEQFFGPGTRLTVL.

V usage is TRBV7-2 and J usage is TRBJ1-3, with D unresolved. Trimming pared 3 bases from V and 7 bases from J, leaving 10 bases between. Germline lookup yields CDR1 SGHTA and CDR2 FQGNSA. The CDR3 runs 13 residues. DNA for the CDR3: TGTGCCAGCAGCTTGAGAATGAGCAACACCATATATTTT. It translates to CASSLRMSNTIYF.

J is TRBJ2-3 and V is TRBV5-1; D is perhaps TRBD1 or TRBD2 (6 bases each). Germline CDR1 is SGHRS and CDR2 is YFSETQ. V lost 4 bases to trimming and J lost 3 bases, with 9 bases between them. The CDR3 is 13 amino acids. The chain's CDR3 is CASSPGATDTQYF. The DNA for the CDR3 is TGCGCCAGCAGCCCGGGGGCTACAGATACGCAGTATTTT.

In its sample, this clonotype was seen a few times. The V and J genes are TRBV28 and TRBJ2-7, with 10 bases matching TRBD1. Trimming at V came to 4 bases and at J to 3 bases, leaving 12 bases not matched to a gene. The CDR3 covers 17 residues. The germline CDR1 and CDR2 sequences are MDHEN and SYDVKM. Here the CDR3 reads CASSSLTWTGGFYEQYF. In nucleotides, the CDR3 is TGTGCCAGCAGTTCTCTGACCTGGACAGGGGGTTTCTACGAGCAGTACTTC.

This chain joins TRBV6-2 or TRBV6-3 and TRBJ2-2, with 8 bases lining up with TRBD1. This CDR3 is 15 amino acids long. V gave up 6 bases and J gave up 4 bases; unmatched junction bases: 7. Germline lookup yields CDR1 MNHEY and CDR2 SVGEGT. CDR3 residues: CASRPTGVSTGELFF. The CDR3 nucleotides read TGTGCCAGCAGACCGACAGGGGTTTCCACCGGGGAGCTGTTTTTT.

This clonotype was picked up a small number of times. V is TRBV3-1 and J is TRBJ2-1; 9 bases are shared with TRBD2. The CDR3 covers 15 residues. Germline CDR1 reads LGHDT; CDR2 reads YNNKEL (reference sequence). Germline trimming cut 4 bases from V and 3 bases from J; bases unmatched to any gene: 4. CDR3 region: CASSRGGALYNEQFF. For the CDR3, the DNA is TGTGCCAGCAGCCGCGGGGGGGCACTCTACAATGAGCAGTTCTTC.

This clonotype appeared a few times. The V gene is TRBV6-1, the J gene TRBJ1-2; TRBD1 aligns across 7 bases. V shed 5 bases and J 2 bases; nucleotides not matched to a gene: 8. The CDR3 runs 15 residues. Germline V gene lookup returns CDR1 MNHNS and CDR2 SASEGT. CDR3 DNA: TGTGCCAGCAGTCTGAGACAGGGCAACAACTATGGCTACACCTTC. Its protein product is CASSLRQGNNYGYTF.